Sequencing of this T cell receptor beta chain was carried out in a study of control samples from healthy donors and cancer patients. Method: immunoSEQ multiplex PCR; TCRdb's copy keeps in-frame clones and lacks some. This sample has more than 100,000 clones, with roughly 88% found just once. The sample taken for sequencing was blood. The TCR was taken from a man aged 40-55 years in good health.

DNA of the CDR3: TGTGCCAGCAGCCAGGCCCGGGTTCCGGAGTACTTC. It translates to CASSQARVPEYF. The chain links TRBV7-8 to TRBJ2-7, with D unclear. The length of the CDR3 is 12 residues. Deletions cut 5 bases from V and 11 bases from J, with 16 bases between. CDR1 and CDR2 (germline): SGHVS, FQNEAQ.